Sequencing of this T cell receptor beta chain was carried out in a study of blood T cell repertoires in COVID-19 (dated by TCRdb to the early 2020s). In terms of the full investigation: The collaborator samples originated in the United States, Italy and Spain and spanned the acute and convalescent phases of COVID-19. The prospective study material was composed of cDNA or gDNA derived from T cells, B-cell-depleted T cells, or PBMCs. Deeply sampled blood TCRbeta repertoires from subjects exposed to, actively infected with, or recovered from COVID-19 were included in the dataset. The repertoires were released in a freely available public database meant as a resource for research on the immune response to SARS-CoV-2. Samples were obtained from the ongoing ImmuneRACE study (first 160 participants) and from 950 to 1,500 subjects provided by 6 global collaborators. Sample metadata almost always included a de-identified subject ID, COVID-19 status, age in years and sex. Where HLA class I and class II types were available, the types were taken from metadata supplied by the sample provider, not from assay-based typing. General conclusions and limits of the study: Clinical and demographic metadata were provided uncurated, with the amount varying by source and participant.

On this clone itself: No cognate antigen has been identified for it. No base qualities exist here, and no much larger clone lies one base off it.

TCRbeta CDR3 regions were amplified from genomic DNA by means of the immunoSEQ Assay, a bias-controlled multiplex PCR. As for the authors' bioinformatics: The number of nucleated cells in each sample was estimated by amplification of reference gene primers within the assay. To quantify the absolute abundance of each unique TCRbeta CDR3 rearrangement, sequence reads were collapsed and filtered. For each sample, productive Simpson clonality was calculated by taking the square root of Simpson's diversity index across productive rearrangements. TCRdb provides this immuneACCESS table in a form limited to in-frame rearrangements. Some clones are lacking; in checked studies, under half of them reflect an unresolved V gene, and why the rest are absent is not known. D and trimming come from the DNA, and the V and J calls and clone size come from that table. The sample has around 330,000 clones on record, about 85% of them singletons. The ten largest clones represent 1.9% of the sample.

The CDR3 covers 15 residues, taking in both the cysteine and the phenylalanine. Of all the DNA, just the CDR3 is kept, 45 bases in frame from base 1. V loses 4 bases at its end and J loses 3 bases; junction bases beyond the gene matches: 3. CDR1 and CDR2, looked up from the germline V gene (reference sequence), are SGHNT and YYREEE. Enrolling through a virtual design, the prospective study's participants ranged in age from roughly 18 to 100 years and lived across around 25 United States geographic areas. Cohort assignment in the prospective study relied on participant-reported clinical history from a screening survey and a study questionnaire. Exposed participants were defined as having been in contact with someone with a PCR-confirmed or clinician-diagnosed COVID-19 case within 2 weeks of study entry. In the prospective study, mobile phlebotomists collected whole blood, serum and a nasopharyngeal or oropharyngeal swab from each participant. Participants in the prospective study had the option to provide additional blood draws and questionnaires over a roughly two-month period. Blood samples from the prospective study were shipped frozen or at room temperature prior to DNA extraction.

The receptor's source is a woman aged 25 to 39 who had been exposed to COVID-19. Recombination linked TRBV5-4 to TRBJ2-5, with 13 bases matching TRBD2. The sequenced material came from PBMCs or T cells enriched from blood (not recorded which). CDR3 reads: CASSGLAGEEETQYF. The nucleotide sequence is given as TGTGCCAGCAGCGGACTAGCGGGAGAGGAAGAGACCCAGTACTTC.